This T cell receptor beta chain was recovered during a study of blood T cell repertoires in COVID-19. Study in general: The United States, Italy and Spain were the sources of the acute and convalescent COVID-19 samples.

From germline, CDR1 is SNHLY and CDR2 FYNNEI. V shed 1 base and J 5 bases; nucleotides not matched to a gene: 6. This CDR3 is built from 16 residues. Produced via immunoSEQ multiplex PCR; TCRdb's table is partial and in-frame only. The data contain over 250,000 clones, around four fifths of them singletons. V gene TRBV2 combines with J gene TRBJ2-2, with 8 bases fitting TRBD1. The receptor's source is a man aged 25 to 40 with acute COVID-19. Sequencing was performed on PBMCs or T cells enriched from blood (not recorded which). The CDR3 DNA reads TGTGCCAGCAGTGAAGTTAACAGGGGGGCGACCGGGGAGCTGTTTTTT. It codes for CASSEVNRGATGELFF.